The source of this TCR beta chain is a study of cytomegalovirus exposure and HLA in healthy donors. Regarding donors, all were healthy bone marrow donors. PCR was performed using 60 Vbeta and 13 Jbeta primers. Sequenced by immunoSEQ multiplex PCR; TCRdb stores in-frame clones only, minus some. The table lists some 130,000 clones. Germline-derived CDR1 and CDR2 are MNHEY and SVGAGI. V was clipped by 6 bases and J by 11 bases, with 22 bases between them. This CDR3 is built from 14 residues. The receptor's source is a woman aged 40 to 49 in good health and CMV-seropositive. V and J are TRBV6-5 and TRBJ1-2; D gene uncertain. Sequenced input: PBMCs. CDR3 protein: CASRKPGRASGYTF. CDR3 nucleotides: TGTGCCAGCAGGAAACCCGGGAGGGCTAGCGGGTACACCTTC.